The next 14 T cell receptor beta chains were all read from a single sample in a study of neurological immune-mediated disorders. TCRdb processed the 5' RACE reads anew with MiXCR; each CDR3 protein has one entry. The sample lists about 74,000 distinct CDR3 sequences; less than 5.5% were seen once. The material sequenced was PBMCs. These receptors all stem from a man younger than 35 with multiple sclerosis.

In its sample, this clonotype was seen many times. At one end the junction does not follow the germline gene, possibly because of a read error. CDR3 nucleotides: TGCGCCAGCAGCTGGGATGGGGGTGGTAATTCACCCCTCAACTTT. Translating gives CASSWDGGGNSPLNF. The chain uses TRBV5-1 and TRBJ1-6, with a tentative D call TRBD1 (5 bases). CDR3 length: 15 amino acids. In germline, CDR1 is SGHRS, CDR2 YFSETQ.

In its sample, this clonotype was seen many times. This chain connects TRBV7-9 to TRBJ2-3; D tentatively fits TRBD1 or TRBD2 (6 bases each). CDR3 length equals 15 residues. The germline CDR1 and CDR2 sequences are SEHNR and FQNEAQ (reference sequence). V lost 0 bases, J lost 4 bases, and 11 bases lay in between. Here the CDR3 reads CASSLAGGSADTQYF. Here the CDR3 DNA reads TGTGCCAGCAGCTTAGCGGGGGGCAGCGCAGATACGCAGTATTTT.

Note on this clonotype: A much more abundant neighbour one base away suggests this may be a read error. The V and J genes are TRBV12-3 or TRBV12-4 and TRBJ2-3; 9 bases map to TRBD1. V dropped 4 bases and J dropped 3; count of bases not matched to a gene: 5. The CDR3 consists of 15 residues. Written as DNA, the CDR3 is TGTGCCAGCAGTTACAGGGGGCTCAGGACAGATACGCAGTATTTT. Amino acids: CASSYRGLRTDTQYF.

This clonotype was seen many times. V gene TRBV5-1 combines with J gene TRBJ1-1; TRBD1 matches at 9 bases. This CDR3 has 15 amino acids. The V gene end was trimmed by 4 bases and the J gene end by 3 bases; junction bases not matched to a gene: 7. The germline V gene encodes CDR1 SGHRS and CDR2 YFSETQ. The CDR3 protein is CASSPRTGVDTEAFF. The CDR3 DNA reads as TGCGCCAGCAGCCCTCGGACAGGGGTAGACACTGAAGCTTTCTTT.

This clonotype showed up many times. The chain links TRBV28 to TRBJ1-5; TRBD1 aligns across 11 bases. Germline V gene sequence: CDR1 MDHEN, CDR2 SYDVKM. The CDR3 consists of 14 residues. Unmatched junction bases numbered 1, after V lost 4 bases and J lost 5 bases. CDR3 coding DNA: TGTGCCAGCAGTTGGACAGGGGGCGATCAGCCCCAGCATTTT. It yields the protein CASSWTGGDQPQHF.

This clonotype was counted many times. CDR3 amino acids: CASSSRERYEQYF. In DNA form, the CDR3 reads TGTGCCAGCAGCTCCCGGGAGCGCTACGAGCAGTACTTC. This chain uses TRBV7-2 with TRBJ2-7; weak D call: TRBD2 (6 bases). This CDR3 comprises 13 residues. V was cut by 4 bases and J by 3 bases, with 10 bases left in between. Per germline, CDR1 SGHTA and CDR2 FQGNSA.

This clonotype was observed many times. This sequence joins TRBV5-5 and TRBJ2-1; no definite D call. The CDR3 totals 15 residues. The germline gives CDR1 SGHKS, CDR2 YYEKEE (reference sequence). The V and J ends lost 2 bases and 8 bases respectively, with 17 bases between them. The chain's CDR3 is CASSLTSDRIHEQFF. DNA of the CDR3: TGTGCCAGCAGCTTAACCTCGGACCGTATCCATGAGCAGTTCTTC.

This clonotype has ten or more counts. The V call is TRBV5-1, the J call TRBJ2-1; 8 bases align to TRBD2. CDR1 and CDR2 from the germline V gene are SGHRS and YFSETQ. The CDR3 length is 14 residues. Trimming at V came to 2 bases and at J to 8 bases, leaving 6 bases not matched to a gene. This chain's CDR3 is CASSLSGSIDEQFF. CDR3 bases: TGCGCCAGCAGCTTAAGCGGGAGTATCGATGAGCAGTTCTTC.

The sample holds many counts of this clonotype. The chain combines TRBV7-2 with TRBJ1-3; TRBD1 agrees at 10 bases. Trimming took 7 bases from V and 2 from J; bases not matched to a gene: 8. The germline CDR1 and CDR2 sequences are SGHTA and FQGNSA. This CDR3 has 16 residues. The CDR3 sequence: CASNNGGTGAGNTIYF. CDR3 sequence (DNA): TGTGCCAGCAACAACGGAGGGACAGGGGCTGGAAACACCATATATTTT.

This clonotype was observed at least ten times. The chain joins TRBV5-6 to TRBJ1-2; TRBD1 aligns across 8 bases. Germline CDR1 is SGHDT and CDR2 is YYEEEE. The junction had 6 bases not matched to a gene; V was cut back by 1 base and J by 4 bases. The CDR3 runs 15 residues. CDR3 sequence: CASSLLQGVAYGYTF. The DNA for the CDR3 is TGTGCCAGCAGCTTGTTACAGGGGGTCGCCTATGGCTACACCTTC.

This clonotype appeared many times. The J gene is TRBJ1-1, the V gene TRBV5-1, with no clear D. Deletions cut 0 bases from V and 0 bases from J, with 12 bases between. Germline lookup yields CDR1 SGHRS and CDR2 YFSETQ. CDR3 size: 16 residues. For the CDR3, the DNA is TGCGCCAGCAGCTTGGAGTTTCGTGGGATGAACACTGAAGCTTTCTTT. Its protein is CASSLEFRGMNTEAFF.

This clonotype was recorded at least ten times. This chain links TRBV20-1 with TRBJ1-6, with D unclear. CDR3 size: 14 residues. V shed 5 bases and J shed 7 bases, with 15 bases lying between them. Germline CDR1 is DFQATT and CDR2 is SNEGSKA (reference sequence). The CDR3 sequence is CSASLGPGNSPLHF. Written as DNA, the CDR3 is TGCAGTGCTTCACTAGGCCCCGGGAATTCACCCCTCCACTTT.

In its sample, this clonotype was seen many times. The J gene is TRBJ2-1, the V gene TRBV15; D possibly corresponds to TRBD2 (5 bases). The V and J ends lost 5 bases and 4 bases respectively, with 9 bases between them. Germline-derived CDR1 and CDR2 are LNHNV and YYDKDF (reference sequence). The CDR3 is made up of 13 amino acids. The CDR3 nucleotides are TGTGCCACCAGCGGGAGCAAGTACAATGAGCAGTTCTTC. Its translation is CATSGSKYNEQFF. The full variable domain, its missing parts supplied by reference TRBV15 and TRBJ2-1, is DAMVIQNPRYQVTQFGKPVTLSCSQTLNHNVMYWYQQKSSQAPKLLFHYYDKDFNNEADTPDNFQSRRPNTSFCFLDIRSPGLGDTAMYLCATSGSKYNEQFFGPGTRLTVL.

This clonotype was seen only a few times. This sequence joins TRBV18 and TRBJ1-4; D unresolved. Germline values: CDR1 KGHSH, CDR2 LQKENI. Trimming pared 0 bases from V and 7 bases from J, leaving 6 bases between. The CDR3 is 13 residues long. The CDR3 loop is CASSPPTSEKLFF. The CDR3 DNA reads as TGTGCCAGCTCACCACCGACGAGTGAAAAACTGTTTTTT.